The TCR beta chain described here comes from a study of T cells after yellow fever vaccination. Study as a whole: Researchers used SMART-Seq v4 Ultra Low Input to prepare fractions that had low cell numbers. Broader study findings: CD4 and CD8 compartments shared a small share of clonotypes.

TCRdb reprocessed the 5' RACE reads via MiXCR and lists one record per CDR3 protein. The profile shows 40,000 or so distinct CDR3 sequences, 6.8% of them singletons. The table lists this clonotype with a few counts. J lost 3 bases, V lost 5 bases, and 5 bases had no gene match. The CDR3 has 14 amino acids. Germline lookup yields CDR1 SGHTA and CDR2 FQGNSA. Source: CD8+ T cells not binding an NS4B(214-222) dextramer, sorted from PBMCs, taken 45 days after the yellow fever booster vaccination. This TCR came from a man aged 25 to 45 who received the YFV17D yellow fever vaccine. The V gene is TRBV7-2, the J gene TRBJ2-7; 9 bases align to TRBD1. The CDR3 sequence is CASSPGQGHYEQYF. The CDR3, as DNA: TGTGCCAGCAGCCCGGGACAGGGCCACTACGAGCAGTACTTC.